The 30 T cell receptor beta chains below were found in one sample sequenced in a study of CD8 T cells in ankylosing spondylitis. General study findings and limits: A TCR beta motif made of roughly eight highly homologous variants seemed typical of ankylosing spondylitis blood.

Their cognate antigens are unknown. TCRdb itself ran the 5' RACE reads through MiXCR, one entry per CDR3 protein. The data hold 350,000 to 450,000 distinct CDR3 sequences, with roughly 26% observed a single time. The sample consisted of blood, either unsorted or a sorted T cell fraction (not recorded which). These receptors originate from a male donor with ankylosing spondylitis.

The V gene is TRBV6-6, the J gene TRBJ2-7, with unresolved D. Trimming removed 7 bases from V and 0 bases from J, with 7 bases in between. CDR1 is MNHNY, CDR2 SVGAGI, per germline (reference sequence). The CDR3 covers 12 residues. The CDR3 coding sequence is TGTGCCAGCACCGGCAGCTCCTACGAGCAGTACTTC. Translation gives CASTGSSYEQYF.

This clonotype was seen a few times. The V call is TRBV7-2, the J call TRBJ1-6; the D is unclear. CDR1 and CDR2 from the germline V gene are SGHTA and FQGNSA. Trimming cost V 4 bases and J 4 bases, with 8 bases left between them. CDR3 length equals 14 residues. The CDR3, as DNA: TGTGCCAGCAGCTCCCAGGTGTATAATTCACCCCTCCACTTT. Translating gives CASSSQVYNSPLHF.

This clonotype occurred a few times. This chain uses TRBV12-3 or TRBV12-4 with TRBJ2-1; D may match TRBD1 or TRBD2 (5 bases each). The CDR3 runs to 13 residues. The V and J ends lost 5 bases and 8 bases respectively, with 13 bases between them. The CDR3 is CASSRDRPHEQFF. CDR3 nucleotide sequence: TGTGCCAGCAGTCGGGACCGACCCCATGAGCAGTTCTTC.

Only a few counts were recorded for this clonotype. The genes are TRBV24-1 and TRBJ1-5, with D maybe TRBD1 (5 bases). Per the germline V gene, CDR1 is KGHDR and CDR2 is SFDVKD. The CDR3 consists of 15 residues. With 5 bases removed from V and 2 bases from J, the gap between germline ends came to 12 bases. Here the CDR3 reads CATSGGGVGNQPQHF. As DNA, the CDR3 is TGTGCCACCAGTGGGGGAGGGGTTGGCAATCAGCCCCAGCATTTT.

The V and J genes are TRBV3-1 and TRBJ2-7; D uncertain. V shed 6 bases and J shed 7 bases, with 16 bases lying between them. Germline lookup yields CDR1 LGHDT and CDR2 YNNKEL (reference sequence). This CDR3 is built from 13 residues. The CDR3 region is CASSNLEKEEQYF. In DNA form, the CDR3 reads TGTGCCAGCAGTAACCTCGAAAAGGAAGAGCAGTACTTC.

Only a few counts were recorded for this clonotype. The rearrangement uses TRBV5-1 and TRBJ1-4, with D possibly being TRBD1 (6 bases). The CDR3 covers 15 residues. Germline-derived CDR1 and CDR2 are SGHRS and YFSETQ. V shed 3 bases and J shed 0 bases, with 9 bases lying between them. The CDR3 spells CASSSTGTTNEKLFF. CDR3 DNA: TGCGCCAGCAGCTCCACAGGGACAACTAATGAAAAACTGTTTTTT.

The rearrangement uses TRBV7-2 and TRBJ2-7; 8 bases map to TRBD2. This CDR3 has 15 amino acids. The germline CDR1 and CDR2 sequences are SGHTA and FQGNSA. J gave up 4 bases and V 3 bases, and 8 bases lay outside the gene matches. The CDR3, as DNA: TGTGCCAGCAGCTTTCAAGCGGGAGATTTATACGAGCAGTACTTC. This encodes CASSFQAGDLYEQYF.

Note on this clonotype: The junction departs from germline at one end; a sequencing error may be responsible. V and J are TRBV12-3 or TRBV12-4 and TRBJ1-2, with 9 bases that match TRBD1. This CDR3 has 17 amino acids. The CDR3 sequence is CACSGQGQGPSNYGYTF. DNA for the CDR3: TGTGCCTGCAGCGGGCAGGGACAGGGCCCTTCGAACTATGGCTACACCTTC.

V gene TRBV6-1 combines with J gene TRBJ2-1, with 8 bases identical to TRBD1. V shed 7 bases, J shed 2 bases, and the junction held 4 bases outside the gene matches. Germline CDR1 MNHNS, CDR2 SASEGT. The CDR3 consists of 14 residues. CDR3 amino acids: CASTGTGAYNEQFF. The CDR3 DNA sequence: TGTGCCAGCACCGGGACAGGAGCCTACAATGAGCAGTTCTTC.

This clonotype occurred a few times. V gene TRBV2 combines with J gene TRBJ2-2; TRBD2 is a possible D gene (5 bases). The V gene's germline CDR1 is SNHLY and CDR2 FYNNEI. This CDR3 comprises 14 residues. The V end lost 6 bases, the J end lost 0 bases, and 8 bases lay between the germline ends. The CDR3 is CASRDSSNTGELFF. CDR3 in DNA: TGTGCCAGCAGGGACTCCTCGAACACCGGGGAGCTGTTTTTT. Looking up the rest from reference TRBV2 and TRBJ2-2 gives the full variable domain: EPEVTQTPSHQVTQMGQEVILRCVPISNHLYFYWYRQILGQKVEFLVSFYNNEISEKSEIFDDQFSVERPDGSNFTLKIRSTKLEDSAMYFCASRDSSNTGELFFGEGSRLTVL.

This clonotype was observed a few times. V and J are TRBV20-1 and TRBJ2-7, with 8 nucleotides matching TRBD2. This CDR3 spans 15 amino acids. Germline CDR1 and CDR2: DFQATT and SNEGSKA (reference sequence). Germline trimming cut 5 bases from V and 2 bases from J; bases unmatched to any gene: 11. This CDR3 reads CSAPRGGSEPYEQYF. The CDR3 bases are TGCAGTGCTCCCCGGGGGGGTAGCGAGCCCTACGAGCAGTACTTC.

V usage is TRBV11-2 and J usage is TRBJ2-1; TRBD2 is a possible D gene (5 bases). This CDR3 region has 16 residues. The V end was cut by 0 bases, the J end by 4 bases, with 13 bases between. Germline CDR1 is SGHAT and CDR2 is FQNNGV. The CDR3 DNA follows: TGTGCCAGCAGCTTAGAGGGGAGAAATGGATACAATGAGCAGTTCTTC. Encoded protein: CASSLEGRNGYNEQFF.

The V and J genes are TRBV6-5 and TRBJ1-2; tentatively, D is TRBD1 (5 bases). The CDR3 spans 16 residues. In germline, CDR1 is MNHEY, CDR2 SVGAGI. Trimming pared 2 bases from V and 3 bases from J, leaving 16 bases between. In DNA form, the CDR3 reads TGTGCCAGCAGTTACCCCTCCTCAAGGGGCGACTATGGCTACACCTTC. Translated: CASSYPSSRGDYGYTF.

The chain recombines TRBV5-1 with TRBJ2-2, with D perhaps assigned TRBD1 or TRBD2 (5 bases each). Germline V gives CDR1 SGHRS, CDR2 YFSETQ. The CDR3 length is 14 residues. Trimming took off 4 bases at V and 0 bases at J, with 7 bases between the two ends. The CDR3 sequence: CASSRDPNTGELFF. CDR3 in DNA: TGCGCCAGCAGCCGGGACCCGAACACCGGGGAGCTGTTTTTT.

This chain connects TRBV6-6 to TRBJ1-6; D perhaps matches TRBD1 (6 bases). The CDR3 spans 11 residues. CDR1 and CDR2 (germline): MNHNY, SVGAGI (reference sequence). The germline V and J ends were trimmed by 6 bases and 14 bases, with 11 bases remaining between them. The CDR3 protein is CASSHGQTLHF. The CDR3 DNA reads TGTGCCAGCAGCCACGGACAGACCCTCCACTTT.

CDR3 residues: CASSDPGGGLGAFF. CDR3 DNA sequence: TGCGCCAGCAGTGACCCCGGGGGGGGACTAGGGGCTTTCTTT. This chain links TRBV10-2 with TRBJ1-1, with TRBD1 as a possible D gene (5 bases). The CDR3 extends over 14 amino acids. The germline V gene has CDR1 WSHSY and CDR2 SAAADI. Trimming pared 3 bases from V and 11 bases from J, leaving 19 bases between.

The rearrangement joins TRBV29-1 to TRBJ2-3; TRBD2 matches at 10 bases. The V and J ends lost 3 bases and 2 bases, in that order; junction bases with no gene match: 5. The CDR3 loop spans 15 amino acids. The V gene's germline CDR1 is SQVTM and CDR2 ANQGSEA. CDR3 bases: TGCAGCGTTGACACTAGCGGGACCCCCACAGATACGCAGTATTTT. This encodes CSVDTSGTPTDTQYF.

This clonotype has only a few counts. The rearrangement uses TRBV3-1 and TRBJ2-7; tentatively, D is TRBD2 (7 bases). The germline CDR1 and CDR2 sequences are LGHDT and YNNKEL (reference sequence). Trimming removed 0 bases from V and 4 bases from J, with 19 bases in between. The CDR3 runs 17 residues. CDR3 nucleotides: TGTGCCAGCAGCCAAGATTTTGCGGGGGCCACCGGGTACGAGCAGTACTTC. This gives the protein CASSQDFAGATGYEQYF.

The V gene is TRBV3-1, the J gene TRBJ2-1; D unclear. V gave up 4 bases and J gave up 3 bases, with 13 bases separating them. The CDR3 runs to 15 residues. CDR1 and CDR2 (germline): LGHDT, YNNKEL (reference sequence). CDR3: CASSLTLDGYNEQFF. Written as DNA, the CDR3 is TGTGCCAGCAGCCTAACATTAGACGGCTACAATGAGCAGTTCTTC.

The rearrangement uses TRBV12-3 or TRBV12-4 and TRBJ2-3; 11 bases match TRBD2. There are 14 residues in the CDR3. After removal of 7 bases from V and 8 bases from J, the junction contained 8 bases not matched to a gene. This CDR3 is CASKLAGAGGTQYF. CDR3 nucleotide sequence: TGTGCCAGCAAACTAGCGGGAGCCGGAGGTACGCAGTATTTT.

The V gene is TRBV18, the J gene TRBJ1-6, with 8 bases that match TRBD1. Per germline, CDR1 KGHSH and CDR2 LQKENI. Losses at the gene ends were 3 bases for V and 5 bases for J; bases not matched to a gene: 6. This CDR3 region has 16 residues. CDR3 loop: CASSPRQGKNNSPLHF. The CDR3 DNA is TGTGCCAGCTCACCTCGACAGGGGAAGAATAATTCACCCCTCCACTTT.

The chain has TRBV2 and TRBJ1-2; no definite D call. From germline, CDR1 is SNHLY and CDR2 FYNNEI. The germline V and J ends were trimmed by 3 bases and 4 bases, with 12 bases remaining between them. CDR3 length: 14 residues. In nucleotides, the CDR3 is TGTGCCAGCAGTGACGTACAGAGTGGCTATGGCTACACCTTC. This gives the protein CASSDVQSGYGYTF.

This clonotype appeared a few times. The J gene is TRBJ2-7, the V gene TRBV10-1, with TRBD1 as a possible D gene (7 bases). CDR1 and CDR2 (germline): WNHNN, SYGVQD (reference sequence). The ends were cut back, 2 bases at V and 1 base at J, with 12 bases in the middle. The CDR3 extends over 15 amino acids. The CDR3 coding sequence is TGCGCCAGCAGTGAGGCGGAGGGGGCGTCCTACGAGCAGTACTTC. It yields the protein CASSEAEGASYEQYF.

The CDR3 region is CASSLLGTGDTEAFF. CDR3 DNA sequence: TGTGCCAGCAGCTTACTCGGGACAGGGGATACTGAAGCTTTCTTT. This sequence joins TRBV6-5 and TRBJ1-1, with TRBD1 matching over 10 bases. CDR1 is MNHEY and CDR2 is SVGAGI in the germline V gene. The ends lost 6 bases at V and 5 bases at J; junction bases unmatched: 9. The CDR3 consists of 15 residues.

In this sample, this clonotype turned up a few times. The gene calls are TRBV12-3 or TRBV12-4 and TRBJ1-1; D is unclear. This CDR3 comprises 15 residues. V lost 0 bases, J lost 1 base, and 9 bases lay in between. The CDR3 protein is CASSLALPGNTEAFF. In DNA, the CDR3 is TGTGCCAGCAGTTTAGCGCTCCCAGGGAACACTGAAGCTTTCTTT.

The V call is TRBV5-1, the J call TRBJ2-3; 7 positions agree with TRBD1. V trimming: 4 bases; J trimming: 2 bases; junction bases outside the gene matches: 4. From germline, CDR1 is SGHRS and CDR2 YFSETQ. The CDR3 consists of 14 residues. CDR3 sequence (DNA): TGCGCCAGCAGCACCGGGACAGTCACAGATACGCAGTATTTT. Amino acid sequence: CASSTGTVTDTQYF.

The rearrangement uses TRBV3-1 and TRBJ2-1; D call uncertain. Trimming took 4 bases from V and 7 from J, leaving 8 bases between them. Germline assignment: CDR1 LGHDT and CDR2 YNNKEL (reference sequence). CDR3 length equals 12 residues. CDR3 amino acids: CASSLRFNEQFF. The CDR3 DNA sequence: TGTGCCAGCAGCCTCAGGTTTAATGAGCAGTTCTTC.

This clonotype was picked up a small number of times. V and J are TRBV6-1 and TRBJ2-7, with 8 bases identical to TRBD1. The ends lost 5 bases at V and 7 bases at J; junction bases unmatched: 7. Germline assignment: CDR1 MNHNS and CDR2 SASEGT. The CDR3 runs to 13 residues. CDR3 sequence: CASSRTGFGEQYV. The DNA of the CDR3 is TGTGCCAGCAGTAGGACAGGGTTTGGTGAGCAGTACGTC.

The rearrangement joins TRBV12-3 or TRBV12-4 to TRBJ2-1, with D possibly being TRBD1 (5 bases). V dropped 5 bases and J dropped 9 bases, with 11 bases sitting between them. This CDR3 spans 12 amino acids. The CDR3 sequence: CASSKQAPEQFF. The DNA for the CDR3 is TGTGCCAGCAGTAAACAGGCGCCTGAGCAGTTCTTC.

There are a few counts of this clonotype. This rearrangement joins TRBV14 to TRBJ2-7; TRBD2 aligns across 8 bases. The germline gives CDR1 SGHDN, CDR2 FVKESK. V dropped 3 bases and J dropped 3; count of bases not matched to a gene: 10. The CDR3 runs to 16 residues. The CDR3 coding sequence is TGTGCCAGCAGCCATCGCGGGGGGACTGGGGGCTACGAGCAGTACTTC. Residues: CASSHRGGTGGYEQYF.